This TCR beta chain was recorded in a study of OX40 agonist ivuxolimab in advanced cancers. Patients with autoimmune history or systemic immunosuppression were excluded. A remark on this clone: Its antigen is still unknown.

Produced via immunoSEQ multiplex PCR; TCRdb's table is partial and in-frame only. The sample yields tens of thousands of clones, over 75% seen once. Broader study findings: CD8+ T cells averaged more expanded clones than CD4+.

The sequences come from CD4+ or CD8+ T cells sorted from blood, collected in a trial of the OX40 agonist ivuxolimab. The clonotype comes from an adult with an advanced solid tumor such as melanoma, head and neck, liver or kidney cancer.

Written as DNA, the CDR3 is TGCGCCAGCAGCCAAGGACCGGGACAGGGACAAGAAAAACTGTTTTTT. Its protein is CASSQGPGQGQEKLFF. The rearrangement uses TRBV4-1 and TRBJ1-4, with TRBD1 identical over 9 bases. Germline CDR1 and CDR2: MGHRA and YSYEKL. This CDR3 has 16 amino acids. V shed 1 base and J 8 bases; nucleotides not matched to a gene: 8.